Listed below are T cell receptor beta chains from one sample, sequenced in a study of blood T cells in healthy people across ages. One entry per CDR3 protein results from TCRdb running MiXCR on the 5' RACE reads. The table includes fewer than 2 million distinct CDR3 sequences, about two fifths detected once. Source material: blood. The receptor set was obtained from a human donor in good health. CDR3s include the opening cysteine and the closing phenylalanine or tryptophan. The D gene is left open where the match is weak. The listing skips clone size in some rows; elsewhere it reads once, few, many or a size class.

>TRBJ2-3|TRBV18|-|TRBD2
CASPREGQADTQYF
TGTGCCAGCCCCAGGGAGGGTCAAGCAGATACGCAGTATTTT
>TRBJ2-5|TRBV5-1|-|TRBD2
CASSLGSQLAPQYF
TGCGCCAGCAGCTTGGGGTCCCAACTAGCGCCCCAGTACTTC
>TRBJ1-1|TRBV7-2|-|-
CASGVVPGALNTEAFF
TGTGCCAGCGGCGTAGTACCAGGGGCCCTGAACACTGAAGCTTTCTTT
>TRBJ2-7|TRBV6-5|-|-
CASSYGRDSYEQDF
TGTGCCAGCAGTTACGGCAGGGACTCCTACGAGCAGGACTTC
>TRBJ2-3|TRBV6-4|-|-
CASSDEAADTQYF
TGTGCCAGCAGTGACGAGGCGGCAGATACGCAGTATTTT
>TRBJ1-2|TRBV29-1|-|-
CSVDLSGNYGYTF
TGCAGCGTTGATCTGTCGGGGAACTATGGCTACACCTTC
>TRBJ2-4|TRBV4-2|-|-
CASSQDPRPPPRYF
TGTGCCAGCAGCCAAGATCCCCGACCGCCCCCGAGGTACTTC
>TRBJ2-2|TRBV5-1|-|TRBD2
CASSLLASGGDTGELFF
TGCGCCAGCAGCTTGCTGGCTAGCGGGGGAGACACCGGGGAGCTGTTTTTT
>TRBJ2-1|TRBV6-2/TRBV6-3|-|TRBD1
CASSRLWDRSYNEQFF
TGTGCCAGCAGTCGTCTATGGGACAGGTCCTACAATGAGCAGTTCTTC
>TRBJ2-7|TRBV7-8|few|-
CASSFGRRSSYEQYF
TGTGCCAGCAGCTTTGGGCGCAGGAGCTCCTACGAGCAGTACTTC
>TRBJ1-1|TRBV5-1|-|TRBD1
CASSLRGQGANTEAFF
TGCGCCAGCAGCTTGAGGGGACAGGGGGCAAACACTGAAGCTTTCTTT
>TRBJ2-7|TRBV4-1|few|-
CASSQHPGDIYEQYF
TGCGCCAGCAGCCAACATCCAGGGGATATCTACGAGCAGTACTTC
>TRBJ2-5|TRBV6-2/TRBV6-3|few|TRBD1
CASSGRWTGQETQYF
TGTGCCAGCAGTGGACGATGGACAGGGCAAGAGACCCAGTACTTC
>TRBJ2-5|TRBV20-1|few|-
CSARDTRGSGETQYF
TGCAGTGCTAGAGATACGAGGGGTTCAGGCGAGACCCAGTACTTC
>TRBJ1-1|TRBV7-2|-|-
CASIGVREAFF
TGTGCCAGCATCGGTGTTCGTGAAGCTTTCTTT
>TRBJ2-3|TRBV20-1|-|TRBD2
CSAKKRESTDTQYF
TGCAGTGCAAAGAAGCGGGAAAGCACAGATACGCAGTATTTT
>TRBJ2-3|TRBV20-1|few|-
CSTKASRWSTDTQYF
TGCAGTACTAAGGCTTCCCGGTGGAGCACAGATACGCAGTATTTT
>TRBJ2-7|TRBV29-1|-|TRBD1
CSVVSGTGVNEQYF
TGCAGCGTTGTATCCGGGACAGGGGTCAACGAGCAGTACTTC
>TRBJ2-3|TRBV24-1|-|-
CATSLRDFGDTQYF
TGTGCCACCAGCCTCCGGGACTTCGGAGATACGCAGTATTTT
>TRBJ1-3|TRBV30|-|-
CAWSRRGNGNTIYF
TGTGCCTGGAGTCGGCGGGGGAATGGAAACACCATATATTTT
>TRBJ2-3|TRBV9|few|TRBD2
CASSTRRGGTDTQYF
TGTGCCAGCAGCACCCGGCGGGGGGGGACAGATACGCAGTATTTT
>TRBJ1-6|TRBV5-1|-|-
CASSAGLLDRSPLHF
TGCGCCAGCAGCGCTGGGCTCCTCGACAGATCACCCCTCCACTTT
>TRBJ2-2|TRBV27|-|-
CASSRVAYTGELFF
TGTGCCAGCAGCCGAGTAGCCTACACCGGGGAGCTGTTTTTT
>TRBJ2-1|TRBV4-1|-|-
CASGRDTQEGYNEQFF
TGCGCCAGCGGACGGGACACTCAAGAGGGCTACAATGAGCAGTTCTTC
>TRBJ2-7|TRBV11-2|once|-
CASSLERDYEQYF
TGTGCCAGCAGCTTAGAGCGAGACTACGAGCAGTACTTC
>TRBJ1-1|TRBV12-3/TRBV12-4|few|-
CASTFTPGTEAFF
TGTGCCAGCACATTCACCCCTGGCACTGAAGCTTTCTTT
>TRBJ1-5|TRBV29-1|-|-
CSATQGGGNQPQHF
TGCAGCGCTACACAGGGTGGAGGCAATCAGCCCCAGCATTTT
>TRBJ2-7|TRBV11-2|-|-
CASSLGLRVYEQYF
TGTGCCAGCAGCTTAGGGCTCAGGGTCTACGAGCAGTACTTC
>TRBJ2-1|TRBV20-1|-|TRBD2
CSAFGGAGDNEQFF
TGCAGTGCCTTCGGGGGGGCCGGCGACAATGAGCAGTTCTTC
>TRBJ2-1|TRBV29-1|-|-
CSLKGQVGGETQFF
TGCAGCCTAAAGGGGCAGGTCGGGGGAGAGACCCAGTTCTTC
>TRBJ1-2|TRBV6-1|-|-
CASSDWGRGYTF
TGTGCCAGCAGTGACTGGGGCCGTGGCTACACCTTC
>TRBJ2-7|TRBV29-1|-|TRBD2
CSASGGITYEQYF
TGCAGCGCCAGCGGGGGGATTACCTACGAGCAGTACTTC
>TRBJ2-5|TRBV20-1|-|TRBD2
CSVIGTSGLYQETQYF
TGCAGTGTTATCGGGACTAGCGGATTGTACCAAGAGACCCAGTACTTC
>TRBJ2-4|TRBV7-9|few|-
CASSLGGLKNIQYF
TGTGCCAGCAGCTTGGGGGGGCTCAAAAACATTCAGTACTTC
>TRBJ1-1|TRBV5-1|-|TRBD1
CASSPQPGQESLNTEAFF
TGCGCCAGCAGCCCGCAGCCGGGACAGGAGAGCCTGAACACTGAAGCTTTCTTT
>TRBJ2-3|TRBV10-3|-|-
CATSRGPSSSTDTQYF
TGTGCCACCAGCCGGGGGCCATCTTCTAGCACAGATACGCAGTATTTT
>TRBJ2-5|TRBV29-1|many|-
CSVVEDPGPLETQYF
TGCAGCGTTGTAGAAGATCCGGGTCCTCTAGAGACCCAGTACTTC
>TRBJ1-5|TRBV4-3|-|-
CASSQDGRFNQPQHF
TGCGCCAGCAGCCAAGATGGTCGCTTCAATCAGCCCCAGCATTTT
>TRBJ2-3|TRBV6-6|many|-
CASSWPVDTQYF
TGTGCCAGCAGTTGGCCGGTTGATACGCAGTATTTT
>TRBJ2-1|TRBV29-1|few|-
CSVVANEYNEQFF
TGCAGCGTTGTGGCAAACGAGTACAATGAGCAGTTCTTC
>TRBJ1-5|TRBV6-5|-|TRBD1
CASSMTGGGQPQHF
TGTGCCAGCAGTATGACAGGGGGCGGTCAGCCCCAGCATTTT
>TRBJ2-7|TRBV27|-|TRBD2
CASNPGLAGASSSYEQYF
TGTGCCAGCAACCCCGGACTAGCGGGGGCGTCTTCCTCCTACGAGCAGTACTTC
>TRBJ2-1|TRBV5-5|few|-
CASSLERPGAFF
TGTGCCAGCAGCTTGGAGAGGCCAGGGGCGTTCTTC